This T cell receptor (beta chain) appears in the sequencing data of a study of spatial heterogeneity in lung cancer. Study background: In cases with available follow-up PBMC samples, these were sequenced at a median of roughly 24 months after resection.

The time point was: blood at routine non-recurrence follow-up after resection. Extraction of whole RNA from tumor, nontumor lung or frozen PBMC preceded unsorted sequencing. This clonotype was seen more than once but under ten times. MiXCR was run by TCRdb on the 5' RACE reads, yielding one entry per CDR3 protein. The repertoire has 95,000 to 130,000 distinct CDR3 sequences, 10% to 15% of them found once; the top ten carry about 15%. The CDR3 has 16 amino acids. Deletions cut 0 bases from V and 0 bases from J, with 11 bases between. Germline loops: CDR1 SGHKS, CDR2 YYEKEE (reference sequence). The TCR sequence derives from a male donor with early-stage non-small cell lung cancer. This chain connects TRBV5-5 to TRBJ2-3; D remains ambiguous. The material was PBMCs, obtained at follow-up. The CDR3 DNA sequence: TGTGCCAGCAGCTTGGTCCCGCAGAGGAGCACAGATACGCAGTATTTT. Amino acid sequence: CASSLVPQRSTDTQYF.